This TCR beta chain was retrieved from a study of sequential checkpoint blockade in melanoma. On the study more broadly: Randomization was 1:1 between first-line nivolumab→ipilimumab and ipilimumab→nivolumab. After nivolumab or ipilimumab alone, about 22 patients had week-13 rebiopsies. Around 90 pretreatment tumor DNA samples were TCRβ immunosequenced.

Repertoires were generated with immunoSEQ multiplex PCR, while TCRdb's copy carries only in-frame clones and drops some. The table records around 2,000 clones, under 30% of them present only once. The treatment was: randomized to nivolumab then ipilimumab (arm A) or the reverse (arm B). No patient had prior DNA-damaging chemotherapy. The CDR3 has 15 residues. The V and J ends lost 2 bases and 4 bases, in that order; junction bases with no gene match: 3. Germline-derived CDR1 and CDR2 are MDHEN and SYDVKM. Only a few counts were recorded for this clone. V usage is TRBV28 and J usage is TRBJ1-5; 9 bases match TRBD1. The clonotype comes from a human donor with melanoma. Here the sequenced sample was tumor tissue (inferred from file names), taken from a patient given nivolumab and ipilimumab in sequence. CDR3: CASSLGTGMNQPQHF. CDR3 bases: TGTGCCAGCAGTTTAGGGACAGGGATGAATCAGCCCCAGCATTTT.